One sample yielded the 18 T cell receptor beta chains listed below, sequenced in a study of T cell repertoires in cytomegalovirus infection. TCRdb called the reads again in MiXCR, with one record for every CDR3 protein. Among about 470,000 distinct CDR3 sequences listed, approximately 46% were seen once. Their specific antigens are unknown. Material: cultured PBMCs, obtained from culture after CMV antigen stimulation. These receptor sequences come from a human donor in good health (CMV status not recorded). Some clones in this sample may be carry-over from other donors' samples.

V gene TRBV18 combines with J gene TRBJ2-7; perhaps TRBD1 as D (5 bases). From germline, CDR1 is KGHSH and CDR2 LQKENI. This CDR3 has 15 amino acids. Trimming took 3 bases from V and 4 from J, leaving 16 bases between them. CDR3 sequence: CASSPTPGRAYEQYF. Here the CDR3 DNA reads TGTGCCAGCTCACCTACCCCAGGGCGCGCTTACGAGCAGTACTTC.

Of note for this clonotype: A read error may explain this, as a much larger clone is one base away. The CDR3 loop reads CASSLGTAGSYEQYF. In DNA, the CDR3 is TGTGCCAGCAGCCTCGGGACAGCGGGCTCCTACGAGCAGTACTTC. The V gene is TRBV7-6, the J gene TRBJ2-7; perhaps TRBD1 as D (7 bases). V lost 5 bases, J lost 0 bases, and 14 bases lay in between. This CDR3 has 15 amino acids. Germline CDR1 is SGHVS and CDR2 is FNYEAQ.

The V gene is TRBV15, the J gene TRBJ2-3, with D tentatively TRBD1 (5 bases). CDR1 and CDR2 (germline): LNHNV, YYDKDF (reference sequence). The CDR3 totals 14 residues. Deletions cut 7 bases from V and 1 base from J, with 12 bases between. CDR3 sequence: CATKSAGRTDTQYF. The DNA for the CDR3 is TGTGCCACCAAATCGGCAGGGCGCACAGATACGCAGTATTTT.

This chain links TRBV6-6 with TRBJ2-2; D not certain. CDR1 and CDR2 from the germline V gene are MNHNY and SVGAGI (reference sequence). V was clipped by 0 bases and J by 6 bases, with 5 bases between them. The CDR3 consists of 13 residues. This chain's CDR3 is CASSYSSPGELFF. The CDR3 DNA reads TGTGCCAGCAGTTACTCTAGTCCCGGGGAGCTGTTTTTT.

Only a few counts were recorded for this clonotype. CDR3 sequence: CASSLVIAWKETQYF. CDR3 in DNA: TGTGCCAGCAGCTTAGTGATAGCTTGGAAAGAGACCCAGTACTTC. The genes are TRBV7-2 and TRBJ2-5, with no clear D. The germline V gene encodes CDR1 SGHTA and CDR2 FQGNSA. The CDR3 runs 15 residues. V lost 1 base, J lost 3 bases, and 12 bases lay in between.

The rearrangement joins TRBV20-1 to TRBJ2-1; TRBD2 matches at 14 bases. CDR1 is DFQATT and CDR2 is SNEGSKA in the germline V gene (reference sequence). This CDR3 region has 17 residues. After removal of 5 bases from V and 1 base from J, the junction contained 7 bases not matched to a gene. The CDR3 region has the DNA TGCAGTGCTCTGACTAGCGGGAGGGCGTTATCCTACAATGAGCAGTTCTTC. Translated: CSALTSGRALSYNEQFF.

J is TRBJ2-7 and V is TRBV19, with D unresolved. V gave up 5 bases and J gave up 12 bases, with 17 bases separating them. The CDR3 loop spans 12 amino acids. The V gene's germline CDR1 is LNHDA and CDR2 SQIVND (reference sequence). In DNA form, the CDR3 reads TGTGCCAGTAGTCCTGATGGGGTTTTCTCGTACTTC. As protein: CASSPDGVFSYF.

The gene calls are TRBV6-5 and TRBJ2-7; D possibly corresponds to TRBD1 (5 bases). This CDR3 is built from 13 residues. The V gene lost 4 bases and the J gene lost 7 bases, with 14 bases spanning the gap. Germline loops: CDR1 MNHEY, CDR2 SVGAGI. The CDR3 coding sequence is TGTGCCAGCAGTTTCGACAGAACCGGGGAGCAGTACTTC. This encodes CASSFDRTGEQYF.

This CDR3 is CASSLVLGTGSYEQYF. CDR3 sequence (DNA): TGTGCCAGCAGCTTAGTTCTCGGGACAGGGTCCTACGAGCAGTACTTC. The chain is built from TRBV7-9 and TRBJ2-7; 9 bases align to TRBD1. V trimming: 1 base; J trimming: 1 base; junction bases outside the gene matches: 5. The CDR3 has 16 residues. Germline CDR1 is SEHNR and CDR2 is FQNEAQ (reference sequence). The whole variable domain, filled in from reference TRBV7-9 and TRBJ2-7, reads DTGVSQNPRHKITKRGQNVTFRCDPISEHNRLYWYRQTLGQGPEFLTYFQNEAQLEKSRLLSDRFSAERPKGSFSTLEIQRTEQGDSAMYLCASSLVLGTGSYEQYFGPGTRLTVT.

This clonotype was recorded at least ten times. The rearrangement uses TRBV7-2 and TRBJ2-3; D remains ambiguous. The V end lost 4 bases, the J end lost 5 bases, and 7 bases lay between the germline ends. This CDR3 is built from 12 residues. CDR1 and CDR2 from the germline V gene are SGHTA and FQGNSA. DNA for the CDR3: TGTGCCAGCAGCTCTCCTAGAGATACGCAGTATTTT. Amino acid sequence: CASSSPRDTQYF.

This clonotype has only one observation. The chain combines TRBV6-6 with TRBJ2-1, with D hard to call. CDR3 length: 15 amino acids. Germline CDR1 and CDR2: MNHNY and SVGAGI (reference sequence). Deletions cut 2 bases from V and 8 bases from J, with 16 bases between. The CDR3 coding sequence is TGTGCCAGCAGTTACGTTCAGGCGTCTGAGGATGAGCAGTTCTTC. Translation: CASSYVQASEDEQFF.

This clonotype came up a few times. CDR3 protein: CASSWVDTEAFF. The CDR3 bases are TGTGCCAGCAGTTGGGTGGACACTGAAGCTTTCTTT. This sequence joins TRBV12-3 or TRBV12-4 and TRBJ1-1; D unclear. V was clipped by 4 bases and J by 3 bases, with 6 bases between them. The CDR3 has 12 residues.

This clonotype is a singleton in its sample. The V call is TRBV12-3 or TRBV12-4, the J call TRBJ2-2, with 8 bases that match TRBD2. The junction had 5 bases not matched to a gene; V was cut back by 5 bases and J by 6 bases. The CDR3 is 14 residues long. The CDR3 loop reads CASSPGLEPGELFF. The CDR3 coding sequence is TGTGCCAGCAGTCCGGGACTAGAGCCCGGGGAGCTGTTTTTT.

V usage is TRBV2 and J usage is TRBJ1-6; 7 nucleotides match TRBD1. CDR1 and CDR2 from the germline V gene are SNHLY and FYNNEI. The CDR3 totals 14 residues. Losses at the gene ends were 6 bases for V and 10 bases for J; bases not matched to a gene: 9. The CDR3 coding sequence is TGTGCCAGCAGCACGACAGGGTACCGGTCACCCCTCCACTTT. It translates to CASSTTGYRSPLHF.

This clonotype showed up many times. The gene calls are TRBV7-2 and TRBJ2-7; D ambiguous. Germline CDR1 SGHTA, CDR2 FQGNSA. V lost 1 base to trimming and J lost 2 bases, with 6 bases between them. The length of the CDR3 is 13 residues. CDR3 region: CASSLDRAYEQYF. DNA for the CDR3: TGTGCCAGCAGCTTAGATAGGGCCTACGAGCAGTACTTC.

The chain combines TRBV20-1 with TRBJ2-7, with D unresolved. Trimming took 7 bases from V and 2 from J, leaving 15 bases between them. Germline CDR1 and CDR2: DFQATT and SNEGSKA (reference sequence). The CDR3 is made up of 13 amino acids. The CDR3 sequence is CSGARAATYEQYF. CDR3 bases: TGCAGTGGGGCAAGGGCAGCCACCTACGAGCAGTACTTC.

This chain joins TRBV7-2 and TRBJ2-3; 11 bases are a match to TRBD2. The CDR3 loop spans 16 amino acids. Per germline, CDR1 SGHTA and CDR2 FQGNSA. With V trimmed by 1 base and J by 8 bases, 8 bases remained unmatched. The CDR3 DNA reads as TGTGCCAGCAGCTTAGTAGCGGGAGGGGGGAGTGGTACGCAGTATTTT. Residues: CASSLVAGGGSGTQYF.

The V and J genes are TRBV10-2 and TRBJ1-5; D is perhaps TRBD1 (6 bases). This CDR3 is 14 amino acids long. The V end lost 7 bases, the J end lost 10 bases, and 20 bases lay between the germline ends. CDR1 is WSHSY and CDR2 is SAAADI in the germline V gene. CDR3 sequence reads: CASNSQGPEDPQHF. The DNA for the CDR3 is TGCGCCAGCAACTCGCAGGGGCCCGAAGATCCCCAGCATTTT.